This T cell receptor (beta chain) came from a study of human T cells and chemical hapten exposure. Noted time point: pre-sensitization, week 0. Stated treatment: therapeutic diphenylcyclopropenone sensitization with weekly scalp DPC. The library put unique molecular identifiers onto individual cDNA molecules. One entry per CDR3 protein results from TCRdb running MiXCR on the RACE reads. The repertoire includes about 85,000 distinct CDR3 sequences, about 8% of them detected once, and 2% to 3% sits in the top ten. The TCR comes from a man aged 35 to 55 with alopecia areata. Some clones in this sample may be carry-over from other donors' samples. The specimen was whole blood, collected in connection with sensitization to the hapten diphenylcyclopropenone (DPC).

For the CDR3, the DNA is TGTGCCAGCAGCCCAGGGACTAGCGGGAGGAAAGGGAACGAGCAGTACTTC. Translated: CASSPGTSGRKGNEQYF. This rearrangement joins TRBV21-1 to TRBJ2-7; the table's D call, TRBD2, has no DNA check behind it. TRBV21-1 is a pseudogene locus. This CDR3 has 17 residues.